The 9 T cell receptor beta chains below all came from one sample that was sequenced in a study. Profiling relied on immunoSEQ multiplex PCR, and the TCRdb table lists in-frame clones only, not all of them. The table shows nearly 70,000 clones, with 93% occurring only once. The source material was PBMCs. These receptors were collected from a man between 40 and 49 years old with rheumatoid arthritis.

V and J are TRBV5-4 and TRBJ1-2; no definite D call. Germline V CDR1 and CDR2: SGHNT, YYREEE (reference sequence). V gave up 2 bases and J gave up 2 bases, with 10 bases separating them. CDR3 length: 14 amino acids. The CDR3: CASSFLNGNYGYTF. DNA of the CDR3: TGTGCCAGCAGCTTTTTGAACGGAAACTATGGCTACACCTTC.

This sequence joins TRBV9 and TRBJ1-2, with a possible D match to TRBD1 (6 bases). The CDR3 spans 14 residues. V gave up 6 bases and J gave up 2 bases, with 14 bases separating them. The germline V gene has CDR1 SGDLS and CDR2 YYNGEE. Here the CDR3 reads CASTSLGGNYGYTF. The CDR3, as DNA: TGTGCCAGCACCTCATTGGGGGGCAACTATGGCTACACCTTC.

This clone was detected only once. The V gene is TRBV6-5, the J gene TRBJ1-1; 7 nucleotides agree with TRBD1. The junction had 3 bases not matched to a gene; V was cut back by 0 bases and J by 8 bases. This CDR3 region has 13 residues. CDR1 is MNHEY, CDR2 SVGAGI, per germline. The CDR3 nucleotides read TGTGCCAGCAGTTACTCCGACAGGGAGGAAGCTTTCTTT. Translation gives CASSYSDREEAFF.

This chain uses TRBV9 with TRBJ2-2, with D possibly TRBD2 on 6 matching bases. CDR3 length: 16 residues. V was clipped by 1 base and J by 2 bases, with 12 bases between them. Germline V CDR1 and CDR2: SGDLS, YYNGEE. The DNA for the CDR3 is TGTGCCAGCAGCGTACACGGGGGTCAAAACACCGGGGAGCTGTTTTTT. This encodes CASSVHGGQNTGELFF.

The chain employs TRBV18 and TRBJ1-5; D is undetermined. Between the trimmed V and J ends, which lost 3 bases and 2 bases, there was a span of 8 bases. The germline V gene has CDR1 KGHSH and CDR2 LQKENI. The CDR3 is 14 amino acids. CDR3: CASSPWEGNQPQHF. The CDR3 DNA follows: TGTGCCAGCTCACCCTGGGAGGGCAATCAGCCCCAGCATTTT.

J is TRBJ2-3 and V is TRBV19, with unresolved D. This CDR3 is built from 14 residues. Looked up from germline, CDR1 is LNHDA and CDR2 is SQIVND (reference sequence). V lost 6 bases and J 4 bases, leaving 14 bases between the germline ends. For the CDR3, the DNA is TGTGCCAGTAGGCAAAGGGTTCTCGCAGATACGCAGTATTTT. It translates to CASRQRVLADTQYF.

V gene TRBV6-2 or TRBV6-3 combines with J gene TRBJ1-1; 7 nucleotides align to TRBD1. Trimming took 2 bases from V and 2 from J; bases not matched to a gene: 8. The germline V gene has CDR1 MNHEY and CDR2 SVGEGT. The CDR3 is 16 residues long. The CDR3 reads CASSYRRTGPNTEAFF. DNA for the CDR3: TGTGCCAGCAGTTACCGTAGGACAGGCCCCAACACTGAAGCTTTCTTT.

The chain couples TRBV27 to TRBJ2-7; tentatively, D is TRBD1 or TRBD2 (5 bases each). Between the trimmed V and J ends, which lost 3 bases and 2 bases, there was a span of 14 bases. In germline, CDR1 is MNHEY, CDR2 SMNVEV (reference sequence). The CDR3 spans 15 residues. This chain's CDR3 is CASSLGPRGTYEQYF. CDR3 coding DNA: TGTGCCAGCAGTTTGGGACCTCGAGGGACCTACGAGCAGTACTTC.

V gene TRBV10-3 combines with J gene TRBJ2-2; perhaps TRBD2 as D (5 bases). Looked up from germline, CDR1 is ENHRY and CDR2 is SYGVKD. V lost 7 bases, J lost 2 bases, and 8 bases lay in between. This CDR3 has 13 amino acids. CDR3: CAINRDNTGELFF. The CDR3 coding sequence is TGTGCCATCAATCGGGATAACACCGGGGAGCTGTTTTTT.